This T cell receptor (beta chain) was captured by sequencing in a study of T cells after yellow fever vaccination. Study-wide points: Few clonotypes appeared in both CD4 and CD8 compartments.

One entry per CDR3 protein results from TCRdb running MiXCR on the 5' RACE reads. The top ten hold 40% of the sample, which has 95,000 to 150,000 distinct CDR3 sequences, roughly 8.2% seen once. This clonotype showed up just a few times. Its antigen is undetermined. Between the trimmed V and J ends, which lost 5 bases and 8 bases, there was a span of 12 bases. From germline, CDR1 is LNHDA and CDR2 SQIVND (reference sequence). The CDR3 consists of 13 residues. This chain uses TRBV19 with TRBJ1-4; no definite D call. This receptor was taken from a man aged 18 to 29 who received the YFV17D yellow fever vaccine. The sequencing here drew on CD8+ T cells sorted from PBMCs, taken on the day of the yellow fever booster vaccination. The CDR3 DNA reads as TGTGCCAGTAGTCGAGAGGGTGGAGAAAAACTGTTTTTT. This translates into CASSREGGEKLFF.